This entry describes one T cell receptor beta chain. The antigen is not known. The sample is drawn from a study of T cell responses to AZD1222 COVID-19 vaccine. Whole-study findings and limits: Spike regions recognized by vaccine-associated CD4 TCRs spanned the protein, led by 160-218 and 743-854. Sampling that yielded the repertoires occurred only after the peak T cell response. White British donors predominated, females outnumbered males, and clonal diversity was possibly underestimated.

Investigators merged groups given second doses at roughly 4 or roughly 12 weeks. The germline CDR1 and CDR2 sequences are SGHRS and YFSETQ. The CDR3 length is 16 residues. V lost 2 bases to trimming and J lost 0 bases, with 12 bases between them. The data were produced by immunoSEQ multiplex PCR, yet TCRdb's version contains in-frame clones alone and is incomplete. The profile covers roughly 77,000 clones, with roughly nine tenths appearing a single time and over 3% taken by the ten largest. The material sequenced was peripheral blood, taken 28 days after the second AZD1222 dose. The TCR was taken from an adult who received the AZD1222 COVID-19 vaccine. The chain recombines TRBV5-1 with TRBJ1-3; possible D gene TRBD1, 6 bases. DNA for the CDR3: TGCGCCAGCAGCTTCTCAGGGGACGTCTCTGGAAACACCATATATTTT. This translates into CASSFSGDVSGNTIYF.